Following are 25 T cell receptor beta chains from one sample sequenced in a study of T cells after yellow fever vaccination (dated by TCRdb to 2018 to 2020). The protocol used for the library was 5' RACE. The listed sequencing device is Illumina NovaSeq 6000. TCRdb handled the public reads itself, with Q25 trimming in fastp and clone calling in MiXCR, and kept productive beta chains. Every entry covers one CDR3 protein and lists the most common genes and DNA from its rows. In all, the sample holds around 320,000 distinct CDR3 sequences, and about 11% of those were seen once. Over 3% of the sample is held by the ten biggest clonotypes. Explained via the paper, the treatment or condition label denotes: live attenuated yellow fever vaccine strain. Sequencing was performed on CD4+ T cells sorted from PBMCs, taken 45 days after the yellow fever booster vaccination. Source of these receptors: a man aged 18 to 29 who received the YFV17D yellow fever vaccine.

The genes are TRBV9 and TRBJ2-2, with 10 bases fitting TRBD2. The CDR3 totals 17 residues. Looked up from germline, CDR1 is SGDLS and CDR2 is YYNGEE. Trimming removed 1 base from V and 0 bases from J; junction bases left unmatched: 3. CDR3 bases: TGTGCCAGCAGCGTACAAAGCGGGGGGGCGAACACCGGGGAGCTGTTTTTT. Encoded protein: CASSVQSGGANTGELFF.

In its sample, this clonotype was seen many times. The J gene is TRBJ2-1, the V gene TRBV7-7; 11 bases line up with TRBD2. CDR1 and CDR2 from the germline V gene are SSHAT and FNYEAQ (reference sequence). The V and J ends lost 4 bases and 12 bases, in that order; junction bases with no gene match: 14. The CDR3 has 16 amino acids. The CDR3 sequence is CASSSSSGLAGGRQFF. The DNA of the CDR3 is TGTGCCAGCAGCTCCAGTTCTGGGCTAGCGGGGGGCCGGCAGTTCTTC.

The chain has TRBV4-2 and TRBJ1-5; 9 bases line up with TRBD1. The germline gives CDR1 LGHNA, CDR2 YNFKEQ. The CDR3 loop spans 17 amino acids. With 0 bases clipped from V and 1 base from J, the junction kept 4 bases outside the gene matches. This CDR3 reads CASSQERTGVSNQPQHF. DNA of the CDR3: TGTGCCAGCAGCCAAGAGCGGACAGGGGTAAGCAATCAGCCCCAGCATTTT.

A few counts support this clonotype. The chain uses TRBV11-2 and TRBJ2-7; TRBD2 might be the D (6 bases). The germline V and J ends were trimmed by 5 bases and 7 bases, with 18 bases remaining between them. The CDR3 extends over 14 amino acids. Germline CDR1 is SGHAT and CDR2 is FQNNGV. The CDR3 DNA sequence: TGTGCCAGCAGCCCAAGGGTCGGGGGATTGGAGCAGTACTTC. The encoded protein is CASSPRVGGLEQYF.

This clonotype was detected many times. V and J are TRBV20-1 and TRBJ2-1; 9 nucleotides line up with TRBD2. CDR3 length equals 15 residues. Germline-derived CDR1 and CDR2 are DFQATT and SNEGSKA (reference sequence). Trimming removed 0 bases from V and 9 bases from J; junction bases left unmatched: 9. The CDR3 loop is CSARDQGLAGVEQFF. CDR3 coding DNA: TGCAGTGCTAGAGATCAGGGACTAGCAGGTGTTGAGCAGTTCTTC.

This clonotype was recorded a few times. The gene calls are TRBV7-2 and TRBJ1-1; 9 bases are a match to TRBD1. Losses at the gene ends were 5 bases for V and 2 bases for J; bases not matched to a gene: 3. Germline V CDR1 and CDR2: SGHTA, FQGNSA. The CDR3 runs to 14 residues. In nucleotides, the CDR3 is TGTGCCAGCAGCATACAGGGGGCAAACACTGAAGCTTTCTTT. It codes for CASSIQGANTEAFF.

In this sample, this clonotype turned up a few times. The J gene is TRBJ2-3, the V gene TRBV9; D tentatively fits TRBD1 or TRBD2 (6 bases each). Trimming removed 4 bases from V and 4 bases from J, with 13 bases in between. This CDR3 has 14 amino acids. Germline assignment: CDR1 SGDLS and CDR2 YYNGEE. Here the CDR3 reads CASSPGGAADTQYF. CDR3 DNA sequence: TGTGCCAGCAGCCCCGGGGGCGCAGCAGATACGCAGTATTTT.

This clonotype was detected many times. The rearrangement links TRBV6-2 or TRBV6-3 to TRBJ2-5; the match to TRBD1 covers 7 bases. V lost 7 bases to trimming and J lost 7 bases; unmatched junction nucleotides: 6. This CDR3 region has 12 residues. Looked up from germline, CDR1 is MNHEY and CDR2 is SVGEGT. The CDR3 nucleotides read TGTGCCAGCAACCGGGACAGTTCGACCCAGTACTTC. Translated, it gives CASNRDSSTQYF.

The chain combines TRBV6-1 with TRBJ1-1, with TRBD1 identical over 7 bases. V gave up 11 bases and J gave up 1 base; unmatched junction bases: 4. The CDR3 contains 12 residues. Germline CDR1 MNHNS, CDR2 SASEGT. CDR3 nucleotide sequence: TGTGCCGTAGGGGGCTGGAACACTGAAGCTTTCTTT. It is translated as CAVGGWNTEAFF.

This clonotype occurred a few times. This sequence joins TRBV7-2 and TRBJ1-5, with a tentative D call TRBD1 (5 bases). Germline lookup yields CDR1 SGHTA and CDR2 FQGNSA. Between the trimmed V and J ends, which lost 5 bases and 7 bases, there was a span of 12 bases. This CDR3 is 13 amino acids long. CDR3 in amino acids: CASSPQRGQPQHF. The CDR3 coding sequence is TGTGCCAGCAGCCCCCAAAGGGGACAGCCCCAGCATTTT. Combining the CDR3 with reference TRBV7-2 and TRBJ1-5 gives the whole variable domain GAGVSQSPSNKVTEKGKDVELRCDPISGHTALYWYRQSLGQGLEFLIYFQGNSAPDKSGLPSDRFSAERTGGSVSTLTIQRTQQEDSAVYLCASSPQRGQPQHFGDGTRLSIL.

This chain joins TRBV20-1 and TRBJ1-1, with TRBD1 as a possible D gene (5 bases). Germline-derived CDR1 and CDR2 are DFQATT and SNEGSKA (reference sequence). This CDR3 has 14 amino acids. The V end lost 2 bases, the J end lost 4 bases, and 14 bases lay between the germline ends. The CDR3 region is CSARLIKGATEAFF. CDR3 nucleotide sequence: TGCAGTGCTAGATTAATAAAAGGGGCCACTGAAGCTTTCTTT.

This clonotype was detected a few times. The chain couples TRBV12-3 or TRBV12-4 to TRBJ2-6; a possible D gene is TRBD1 (5 bases). CDR3 size: 15 residues. Between the trimmed V and J ends, which lost 7 bases and 0 bases, there was a span of 10 bases. CDR3 in amino acids: CASTIRASGANVLTF. CDR3 nucleotides: TGTGCCAGCACTATCAGGGCCTCTGGGGCCAACGTCCTGACTTTC.

The chain links TRBV6-2 or TRBV6-3 to TRBJ2-7, with D perhaps matching TRBD1 (6 bases). CDR1 MNHEY and CDR2 SVGEGT come from the germline V gene. The CDR3 has 15 residues. V was clipped by 6 bases and J by 2 bases, with 17 bases between them. CDR3 loop: CASRPFGQSTYEQYF. As DNA, the CDR3 is TGTGCCAGCAGGCCCTTTGGACAGTCAACCTACGAGCAGTACTTC.

A few counts support this clonotype. The chain has TRBV3-1 and TRBJ1-2; 7 bases fit TRBD1. Germline CDR1 and CDR2: LGHDT and YNNKEL (reference sequence). The CDR3 totals 14 residues. Losses at the gene ends were 0 bases for V and 7 bases for J; bases not matched to a gene: 5. The CDR3 bases are TGTGCCAGCAGCCAAGAGGAGGGGGCGCCTGGCTACACCTTC. It encodes CASSQEEGAPGYTF. Using reference TRBV3-1 and TRBJ1-2 for the parts outside the CDR3, the full variable domain is DTAVSQTPKYLVTQMGNDKSIKCEQNLGHDTMYWYKQDSKKFLKIMFSYNNKELIINETVPNRFSPKSPDKAHLNLHINSLELGDSAVYFCASSQEEGAPGYTFGSGTRLTVV.

Many counts were recorded for this clonotype. At one of its ends the junction is not consistent with the germline gene, which may arise from a read error. J is TRBJ2-3 and V is TRBV7-7, with no clear D. Germline CDR1 is SSHAT and CDR2 is FNYEAQ (reference sequence). The CDR3 extends over 14 amino acids. CDR3 sequence: CASSPSQSTDTQYF. Written as DNA, the CDR3 is TGTGCTAGCAGCCCCTCACAGAGCACAGATACGCAGTATTTT.

This clonotype came up many times. V and J are TRBV4-3 and TRBJ1-6; the D is unclear. This CDR3 spans 14 amino acids. Germline V gene lookup returns CDR1 LGHNA and CDR2 YSLEER. Trimming pared 0 bases from V and 6 bases from J, leaving 6 bases between. CDR3 loop: CASSQEIRNSPLHF. The CDR3 bases are TGCGCCAGCAGCCAAGAAATCCGTAATTCACCCCTCCACTTT.

This clonotype came up a few times. The J gene is TRBJ1-6, the V gene TRBV20-1, with a possible D match to TRBD1 (5 bases). The ends were cut back, 5 bases at V and 9 bases at J, with 26 bases in the middle. This CDR3 spans 17 amino acids. Per germline, CDR1 DFQATT and CDR2 SNEGSKA (reference sequence). CDR3 DNA sequence: TGCAGTGCTTCCTGGGGTCGGAGTGCAGGGAGTAGTTCACCCCTCCACTTT. Protein product: CSASWGRSAGSSSPLHF.

The chain is built from TRBV2 and TRBJ2-1; D may be TRBD1 (6 bases). CDR1 is SNHLY, CDR2 FYNNEI, per germline. Trimming pared 4 bases from V and 8 bases from J, leaving 18 bases between. The CDR3 loop spans 15 amino acids. CDR3 coding DNA: TGTGCCAGCAGTGTTTGGACAGCTCCTTCCGATGAGCAGTTCTTC. This sequence encodes CASSVWTAPSDEQFF.

The genes are TRBV18 and TRBJ2-4; D tentatively fits TRBD1 or TRBD2 (6 bases each). The CDR3 runs to 14 residues. CDR1 KGHSH and CDR2 LQKENI come from the germline V gene. Trimming cost V 6 bases and J 0 bases, with 9 bases left between them. The DNA of the CDR3 is TGTGCCAGCTCCCCGGGGGCAGCCAAAAACATTCAGTACTTC. This gives the protein CASSPGAAKNIQYF.

This clonotype was picked up a small number of times. J is TRBJ2-7 and V is TRBV12-3 or TRBV12-4; D possibly corresponds to TRBD1 (6 bases). V lost 2 bases to trimming and J lost 3 bases, with 14 bases between them. The CDR3 totals 15 residues. The CDR3 loop is CASSLWGHRNYEQYF. In DNA, the CDR3 is TGTGCCAGCAGTTTATGGGGACACAGGAACTACGAGCAGTACTTC.

This clonotype occurred many times. This sequence joins TRBV7-2 and TRBJ2-1, with 9 positions matching TRBD1. The CDR3 contains 14 residues. Germline V CDR1 and CDR2: SGHTA, FQGNSA. V trimming: 8 bases; J trimming: 4 bases; junction bases outside the gene matches: 6. CDR3 in DNA: TGTGCCAGCCGGCGGGACAGGGTGTACAATGAGCAGTTCTTC. Protein: CASRRDRVYNEQFF.

The chain employs TRBV5-4 and TRBJ1-1; no reliable D call. Trimming cost V 2 bases and J 2 bases, with 10 bases left between them. The CDR3 length is 14 residues. Germline CDR1 is SGHNT and CDR2 is YYREEE (reference sequence). CDR3 DNA sequence: TGTGCCAGCAGCTTTTTTCAGACTAACACTGAAGCTTTCTTT. This translates into CASSFFQTNTEAFF.

This clonotype was picked up a small number of times. The V call is TRBV7-2, the J call TRBJ2-3, with D tentatively TRBD1 (6 bases). There are 15 residues in the CDR3. V lost 5 bases, J lost 7 bases, and 19 bases lay in between. Germline CDR1 reads SGHTA; CDR2 reads FQGNSA. CDR3 amino acids: CASSVNHRVRNTQYF. The CDR3 bases are TGTGCCAGCAGCGTAAACCACAGGGTCCGGAATACGCAGTATTTT.

V is TRBV7-3 and J is TRBJ2-3; D perhaps matches TRBD1 (6 bases). Trimming removed 2 bases at V and 4 bases at J, with 16 bases between. The CDR3 spans 16 residues. CDR1 and CDR2 from the germline V gene are SGHTA and FQGTGA. The CDR3 here is CASSLGVGAGSDTQYF. The CDR3 coding sequence is TGTGCCAGCAGCTTAGGGGTGGGGGCAGGGTCAGATACGCAGTATTTT. Full variable domain (missing parts from reference TRBV7-3 and TRBJ2-3): GAGVSQTPSNKVTEKGKYVELRCDPISGHTALYWYRQSLGQGPEFLIYFQGTGAADDSGLPNDRFFAVRPEGSVSTLKIQRTERGDSAVYLCASSLGVGAGSDTQYFGPGTRLTVL.

This clonotype was seen only a few times. This chain connects TRBV5-5 to TRBJ1-6; D perhaps matches TRBD1 (6 bases). Germline CDR1 is SGHKS and CDR2 is YYEKEE (reference sequence). The CDR3 has 15 residues. Between the trimmed V and J ends, which lost 4 bases and 6 bases, there was a span of 14 bases. CDR3 protein: CASSGRGAGNSPLHF. The CDR3 nucleotides read TGTGCCAGCAGCGGTAGGGGGGCAGGTAATTCACCCCTCCACTTT.